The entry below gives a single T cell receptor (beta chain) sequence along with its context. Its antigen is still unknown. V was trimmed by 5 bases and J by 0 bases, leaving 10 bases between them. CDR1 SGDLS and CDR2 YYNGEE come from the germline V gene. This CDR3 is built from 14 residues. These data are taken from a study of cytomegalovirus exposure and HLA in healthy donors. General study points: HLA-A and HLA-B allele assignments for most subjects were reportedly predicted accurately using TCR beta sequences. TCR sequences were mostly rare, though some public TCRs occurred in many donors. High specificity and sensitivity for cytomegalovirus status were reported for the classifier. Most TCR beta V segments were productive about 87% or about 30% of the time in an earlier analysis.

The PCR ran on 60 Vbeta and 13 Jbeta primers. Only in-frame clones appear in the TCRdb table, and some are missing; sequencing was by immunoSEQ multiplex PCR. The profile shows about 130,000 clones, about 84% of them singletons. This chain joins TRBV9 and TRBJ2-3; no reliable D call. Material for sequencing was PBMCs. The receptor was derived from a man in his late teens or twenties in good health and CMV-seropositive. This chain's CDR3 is CASRALASTDTQYF. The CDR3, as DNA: TGTGCCAGCAGGGCCCTTGCTAGCACAGATACGCAGTATTTT.